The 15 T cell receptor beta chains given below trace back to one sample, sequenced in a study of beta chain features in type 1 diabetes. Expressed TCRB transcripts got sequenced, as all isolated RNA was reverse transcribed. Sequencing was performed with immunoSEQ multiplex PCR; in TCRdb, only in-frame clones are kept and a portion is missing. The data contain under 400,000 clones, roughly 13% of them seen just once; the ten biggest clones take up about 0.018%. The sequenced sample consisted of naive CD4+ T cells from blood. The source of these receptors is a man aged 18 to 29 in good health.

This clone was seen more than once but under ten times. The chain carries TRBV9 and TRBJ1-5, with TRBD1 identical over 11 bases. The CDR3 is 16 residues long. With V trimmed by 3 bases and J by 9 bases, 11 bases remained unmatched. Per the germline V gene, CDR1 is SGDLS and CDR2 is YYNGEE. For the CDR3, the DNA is TGTGCCAGCAGCGAATCCGCCGGGACAGGGGGACTGCCCCAGCATTTT. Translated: CASSESAGTGGLPQHF.

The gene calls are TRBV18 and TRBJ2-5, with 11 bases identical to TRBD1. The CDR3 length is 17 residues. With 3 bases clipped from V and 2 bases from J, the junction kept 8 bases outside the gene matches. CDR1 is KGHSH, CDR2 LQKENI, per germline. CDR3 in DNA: TGTGCCAGCTCACCTAGGACAGGGGGCGGAAGACAAGAGACCCAGTACTTC. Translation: CASSPRTGGGRQETQYF.

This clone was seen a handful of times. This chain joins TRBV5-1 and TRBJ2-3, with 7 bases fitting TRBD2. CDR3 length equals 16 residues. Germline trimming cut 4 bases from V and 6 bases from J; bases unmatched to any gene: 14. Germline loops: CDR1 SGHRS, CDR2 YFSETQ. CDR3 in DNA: TGCGCCAGCAGCCGTTCCCTAGCGGACTTCAGGGATACGCAGTATTTT. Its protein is CASSRSLADFRDTQYF.

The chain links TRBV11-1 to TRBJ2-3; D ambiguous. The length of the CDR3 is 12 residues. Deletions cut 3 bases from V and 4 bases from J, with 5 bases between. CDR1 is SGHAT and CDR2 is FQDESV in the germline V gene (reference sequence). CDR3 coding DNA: TGTGCCAGCAGCTTTTCTGCAGATACGCAGTATTTT. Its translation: CASSFSADTQYF.

The CDR3 DNA follows: TGTGCCAGCAGGAAGGACAGGGGATCCTACGAGCAGTACTTC. Translating gives CASRKDRGSYEQYF. This chain joins TRBV6-5 and TRBJ2-7; 9 nucleotides match TRBD1. CDR1 MNHEY and CDR2 SVGAGI come from the germline V gene. There are 14 residues in the CDR3. V lost 6 bases, J lost 1 base, and 4 bases stayed unmatched.

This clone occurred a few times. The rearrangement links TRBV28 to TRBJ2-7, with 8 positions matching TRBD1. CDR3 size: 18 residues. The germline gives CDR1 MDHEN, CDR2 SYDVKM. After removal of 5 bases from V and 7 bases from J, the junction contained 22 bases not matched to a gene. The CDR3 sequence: CASSPPFGQGGTPLEQYF. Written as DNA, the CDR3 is TGTGCCAGCAGTCCTCCTTTCGGACAGGGTGGAACCCCTTTAGAGCAGTACTTC.

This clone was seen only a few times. CDR3 protein: CASSLAGFYGYTF. The CDR3 region has the DNA TGTGCCAGCAGCTTGGCAGGGTTCTATGGCTACACCTTC. The chain is built from TRBV5-4 and TRBJ1-2; D perhaps matches TRBD1 (5 bases). V lost 0 bases, J lost 4 bases, and 7 bases lay in between. This CDR3 is 13 amino acids long. Germline CDR1 is SGHNT and CDR2 is YYREEE (reference sequence).

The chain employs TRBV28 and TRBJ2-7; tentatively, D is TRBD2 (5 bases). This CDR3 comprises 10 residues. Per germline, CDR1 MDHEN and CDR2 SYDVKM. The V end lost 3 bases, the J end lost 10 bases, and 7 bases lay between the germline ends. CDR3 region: CASSFREQYF. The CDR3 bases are TGTGCCAGCAGTTTCCGGGAACAGTACTTC. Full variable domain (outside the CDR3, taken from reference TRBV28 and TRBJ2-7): DVKVTQSSRYLVKRTGEKVFLECVQDMDHENMFWYRQDPGLGLRLIYFSYDVKMKEKGDIPEGYSVSREKKERFSLILESASTNQTSMYLCASSFREQYFGPGTRLTVT.

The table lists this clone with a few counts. Here the CDR3 reads CASGMGGSYEQYF. For the CDR3, the DNA is TGCGCCAGCGGGATGGGGGGCTCCTACGAGCAGTACTTC. The chain has TRBV5-1 and TRBJ2-7, with D possibly matching TRBD2 (6 bases). V lost 7 bases and J lost 0, with 11 bases in between. Germline-derived CDR1 and CDR2 are SGHRS and YFSETQ. The CDR3 covers 13 residues.

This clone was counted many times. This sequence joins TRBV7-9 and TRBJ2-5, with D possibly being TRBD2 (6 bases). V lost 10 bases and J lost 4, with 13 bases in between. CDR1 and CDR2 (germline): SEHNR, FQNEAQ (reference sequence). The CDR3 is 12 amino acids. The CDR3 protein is CAIPRGLETQYF. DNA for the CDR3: TGTGCCATCCCGCGGGGACTAGAGACCCAGTACTTC.

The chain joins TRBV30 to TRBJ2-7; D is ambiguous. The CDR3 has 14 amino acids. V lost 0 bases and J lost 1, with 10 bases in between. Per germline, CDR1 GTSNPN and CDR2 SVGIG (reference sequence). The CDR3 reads CAWSVPVRSYEQYF. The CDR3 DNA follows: TGTGCCTGGAGTGTACCAGTCAGGTCCTACGAGCAGTACTTC.

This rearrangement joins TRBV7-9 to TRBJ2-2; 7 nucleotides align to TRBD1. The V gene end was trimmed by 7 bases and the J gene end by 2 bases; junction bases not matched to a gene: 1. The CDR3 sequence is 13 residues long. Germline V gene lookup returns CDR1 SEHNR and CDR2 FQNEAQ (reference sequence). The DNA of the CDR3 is TGTGCCAGCACAGGGGGAAACACCGGGGAGCTGTTTTTT. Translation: CASTGGNTGELFF.

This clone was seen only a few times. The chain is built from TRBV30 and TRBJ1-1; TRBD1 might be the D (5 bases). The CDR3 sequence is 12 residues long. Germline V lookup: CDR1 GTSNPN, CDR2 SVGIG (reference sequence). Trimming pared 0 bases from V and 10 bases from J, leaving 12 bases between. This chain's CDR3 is CAWSVFVQAAFF. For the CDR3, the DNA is TGTGCCTGGAGTGTATTTGTACAGGCAGCTTTCTTT. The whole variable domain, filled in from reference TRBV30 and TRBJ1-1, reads SQTIHQWPATLVQPVGSPLSLECTVEGTSNPNLYWYRQAAGRGLQLLFYSVGIGQISSEVPQNLSASRPQDRQFILSSKKLLLSDSGFYLCAWSVFVQAAFFGQGTRLTVV.

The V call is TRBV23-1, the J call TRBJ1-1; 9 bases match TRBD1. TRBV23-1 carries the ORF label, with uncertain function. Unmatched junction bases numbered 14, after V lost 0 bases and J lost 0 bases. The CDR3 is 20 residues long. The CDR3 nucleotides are TGCGCCAGCAGTCAATCCGCCCCCATTAAAGACAGGGGGATGAACACTGAAGCTTTCTTT. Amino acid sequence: CASSQSAPIKDRGMNTEAFF.

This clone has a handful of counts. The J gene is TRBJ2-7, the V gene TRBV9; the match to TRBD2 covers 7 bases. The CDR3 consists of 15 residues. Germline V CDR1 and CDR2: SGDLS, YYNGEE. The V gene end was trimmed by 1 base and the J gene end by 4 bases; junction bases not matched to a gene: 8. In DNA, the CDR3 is TGTGCCAGCAGCGTAAAGACGGGAGGCGTTTACGAGCAGTACTTC. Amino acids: CASSVKTGGVYEQYF.